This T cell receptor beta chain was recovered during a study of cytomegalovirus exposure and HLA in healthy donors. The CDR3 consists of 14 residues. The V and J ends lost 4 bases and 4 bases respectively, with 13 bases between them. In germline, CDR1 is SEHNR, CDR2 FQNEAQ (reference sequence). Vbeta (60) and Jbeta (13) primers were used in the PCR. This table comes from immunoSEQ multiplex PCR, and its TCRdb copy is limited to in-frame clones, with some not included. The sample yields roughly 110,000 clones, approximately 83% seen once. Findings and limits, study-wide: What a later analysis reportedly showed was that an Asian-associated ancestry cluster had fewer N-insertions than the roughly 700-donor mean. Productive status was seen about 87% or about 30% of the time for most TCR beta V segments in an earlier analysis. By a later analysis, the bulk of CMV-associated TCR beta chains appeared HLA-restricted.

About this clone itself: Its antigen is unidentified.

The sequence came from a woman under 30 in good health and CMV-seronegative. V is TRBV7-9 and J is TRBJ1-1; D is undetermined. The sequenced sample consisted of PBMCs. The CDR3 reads CASSSGPGGTEAFF. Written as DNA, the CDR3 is TGTGCCAGCAGCTCAGGACCGGGAGGCACTGAAGCTTTCTTT.